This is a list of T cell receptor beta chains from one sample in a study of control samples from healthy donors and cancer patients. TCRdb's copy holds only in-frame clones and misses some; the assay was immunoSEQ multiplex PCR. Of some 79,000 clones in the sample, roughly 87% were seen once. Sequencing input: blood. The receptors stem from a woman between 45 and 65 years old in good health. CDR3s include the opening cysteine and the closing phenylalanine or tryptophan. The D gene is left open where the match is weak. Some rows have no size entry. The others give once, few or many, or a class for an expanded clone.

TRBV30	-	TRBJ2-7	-	TGTGCCTGGAGTGGGGGACTCGGGACCATAGACTACGAGCAGTACTTC	CAWSGGLGTIDYEQYF
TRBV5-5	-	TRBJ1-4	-	TGTGCCAGCAGCCCGAATGGGGGAGCTAATGAAAAACTGTTTTTT	CASSPNGGANEKLFF
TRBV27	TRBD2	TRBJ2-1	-	TGTGCCAGCAGTTCCCGACTAGCGAGAAACAATGAGCAGTTCTTC	CASSSRLARNNEQFF
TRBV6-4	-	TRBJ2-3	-	TGTGCCAGCAGCCGCGGAGATACGCAGTATTTT	CASSRGDTQYF
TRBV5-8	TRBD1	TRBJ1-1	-	TGTGCCAGCAGCCAGGGGACAGGGATCACTGAAGCTTTCTTT	CASSQGTGITEAFF
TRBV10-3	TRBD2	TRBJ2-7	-	TGTGCCATCAGTGTAAGGAGACTAGCGGCCCCATGGGACCCCAACGAGCAGTACTTC	CAISVRRLAAPWDPNEQYF
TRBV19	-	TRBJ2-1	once	TGTGCCAGTAGTATCTCGGGCGGGATTGGTGAGCAGTTCTTC	CASSISGGIGEQFF
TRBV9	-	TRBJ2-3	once	TGTGCCAGCAGCGAGTCTAGCACAGATACGCAGTATTTT	CASSESSTDTQYF
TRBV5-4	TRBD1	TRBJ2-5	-	TGTGCCAGCAGCTTACGGTTGGGACAGGGGCCCTTAACCCGAGAGACCCAGTACTTC	CASSLRLGQGPLTRETQYF
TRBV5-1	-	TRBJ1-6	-	TGCGCCAGCAGTAAGGACCCAGCCGGGAGTAATAATTCACCCCTCCACTTT	CASSKDPAGSNNSPLHF
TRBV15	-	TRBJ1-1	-	TGTGCCACCAGCAGAGTCTTACAGACTGAAGCTTTCTTT	CATSRVLQTEAFF
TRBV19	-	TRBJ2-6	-	TGTGCCAGTAGTATCCTCACCGGCTCTGGGGCCAACGTCCTGACTTTC	CASSILTGSGANVLTF
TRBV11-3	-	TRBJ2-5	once	TGTGCCAGCAGCTTAGATGGCCCCTTACCCCAAGAGACCCAGTACTTC	CASSLDGPLPQETQYF
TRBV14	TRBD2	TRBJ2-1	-	TGTGCCAGCAGCCAAGCCACCCCCCTAGCGGGAGGGCCACGCGGTGAGCAGTTCTTC	CASSQATPLAGGPRGEQFF
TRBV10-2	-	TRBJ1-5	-	TGCGCCAGCGGGGGCAATCAGCCCCAGCATTTT	CASGGNQPQHF
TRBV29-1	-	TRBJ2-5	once	TGCAGCGTTGAAGGTAGGGCGGAACCCGCGGGGGAGACCCAGTACTTC	CSVEGRAEPAGETQYF
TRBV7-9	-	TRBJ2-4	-	TGTGCCAGCAGCCCAACAGGGTCCAAAAACATTCAGTACTTC	CASSPTGSKNIQYF
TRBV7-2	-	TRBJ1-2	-	TGTGCCAGCAGCTTAGCAAGGGTTTCCCGCGATGGCTACACCTTC	CASSLARVSRDGYTF
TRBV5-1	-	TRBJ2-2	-	TGCGCCAGCAGCATCCGGACACCCGAGAACACCGGGGAGCTGTTTTTT	CASSIRTPENTGELFF
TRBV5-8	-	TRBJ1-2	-	TGTGCCAGCAGCCCGAATCCAGACTCTTATGGCTACACCTTC	CASSPNPDSYGYTF
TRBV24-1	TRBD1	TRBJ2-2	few	TGTGCCACCAGTGAAAGGGGGCGTGACACCGGGGAGCTGTTTTTT	CATSERGRDTGELFF
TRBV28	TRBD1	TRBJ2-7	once	TGTGCCAGCAGTCCTTACCGGGACAGGAACACCTACGAGCAGTACTTC	CASSPYRDRNTYEQYF
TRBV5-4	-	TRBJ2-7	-	TGTGCCAGCAGCTTAGGGACGGGAAACTACGAGCAGTACTTC	CASSLGTGNYEQYF
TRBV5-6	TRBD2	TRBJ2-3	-	TGTGCCAGCAGCTTGGTCGGAGGGTTAGCGGGAGCATCAGATACGCAGTATTTT	CASSLVGGLAGASDTQYF
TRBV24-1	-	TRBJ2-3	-	TGTGCCACCAGTTCCAGGGCTGCAGATACGCAGTATTTT	CATSSRAADTQYF
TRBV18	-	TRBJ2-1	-	TGTGCCAGCTCACCGGAACTTCTCTACAATGAGCAGTTCTTC	CASSPELLYNEQFF
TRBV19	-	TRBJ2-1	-	TGTGCCAGTAGTATCCCCGGTGGACGGAACAACAATGAGCAGTTCTTC	CASSIPGGRNNNEQFF
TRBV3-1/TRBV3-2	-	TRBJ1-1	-	TGTGCCAGCAGCCGCGGCGGGGGGTATACTGAAGCTTTCTTT	CASSRGGGYTEAFF
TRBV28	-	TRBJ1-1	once	TGTGCCAGCAGTTTCGAAAAGAACATGAACACTGAAGCTTTCTTT	CASSFEKNMNTEAFF
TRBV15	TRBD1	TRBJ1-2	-	TGTGCCACCAGGGACAGGAATGACTATGGCTACACCTTC	CATRDRNDYGYTF
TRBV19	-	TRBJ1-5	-	TGTGCCAGTAGTACTCCCGGGCCCCAGCATTTT	CASSTPGPQHF
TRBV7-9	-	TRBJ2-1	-	TGTGCCAGCAGCTTCCAACCTTTGTCCCAAACCTACAATGAGCAGTTCTTC	CASSFQPLSQTYNEQFF
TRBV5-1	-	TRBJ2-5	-	TGCGCCAGCAGCTTTCAGACCAGAGGCATCCAAGAGACCCAGTACTTC	CASSFQTRGIQETQYF
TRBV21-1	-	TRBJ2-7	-	TGTGCCAGCAGCAAAGCGCCCCAGGGGATCTACGAGCAGTACTTC	CASSKAPQGIYEQYF
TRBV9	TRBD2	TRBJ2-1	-	TGTGCCAGCACCACAACATCCGGGACTAGGCGGGAGGAGCAGTTCTTC	CASTTTSGTRREEQFF
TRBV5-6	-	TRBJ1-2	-	TGTGCCAGCAGCTCAGGGTTTGGGTTCACCTTC	CASSSGFGFTF
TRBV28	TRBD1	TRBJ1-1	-	TGTGCCAGCAGTGATAGCCCCGGGACAGTGGCGTACACTGAAGCTTTCTTT	CASSDSPGTVAYTEAFF
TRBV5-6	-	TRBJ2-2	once	TGTGCCAGCATGCCCCAAGGCACCGGGGAGCTGTTTTTT	CASMPQGTGELFF
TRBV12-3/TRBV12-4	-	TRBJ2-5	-	TGTGCCAGCAGTTTAGCTACAGGGGAGACCCAGTACTTC	CASSLATGETQYF
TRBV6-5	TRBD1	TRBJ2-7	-	TGTGCCAGCAGTTACTCGTGGACAGGGATCTACGAGCAGTACTTC	CASSYSWTGIYEQYF
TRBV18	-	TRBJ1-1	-	TGTGCCAGCTCACCAAAGGAGGGGCACGAAGCTTTCTTT	CASSPKEGHEAFF
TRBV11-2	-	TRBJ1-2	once	TGTGCCAGCAGCTTGAAACAGGGAATTGATGGCTACACCTTC	CASSLKQGIDGYTF
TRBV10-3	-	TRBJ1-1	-	TGTGCCATCAGTTCACAGGGAGGGGGGAACACTGAAGCTTTCTTT	CAISSQGGGNTEAFF
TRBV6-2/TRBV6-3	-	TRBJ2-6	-	TGTGCCAGCACCCCAGGGCCTGGGGCCAACGTCCTGACTTTC	CASTPGPGANVLTF
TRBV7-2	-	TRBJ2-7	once	TGTGCCAGCAGCTTAGAATGGGGGGTACTCAACGAGCAGTACTTC	CASSLEWGVLNEQYF
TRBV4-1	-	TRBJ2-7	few	TGCGCCAGCAGCCCGACCCTAGGAAAGCAGTACTTC	CASSPTLGKQYF
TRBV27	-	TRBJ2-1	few	TGTGCCAGCCGCCCGGGTCCCGGGTCCAATGAGCAGTTCTTC	CASRPGPGSNEQFF
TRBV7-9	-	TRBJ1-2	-	TGTGCCAGCAGCCCAGGGAATTACGGTTTTGGCTACACCTTC	CASSPGNYGFGYTF
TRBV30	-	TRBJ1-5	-	TGTGCCTGGAGTGTACCGGGACGGGAACGGGGTCAGCCCCAGCATTTT	CAWSVPGRERGQPQHF
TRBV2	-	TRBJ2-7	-	TGTGCCAGCAGTGAATCGTCCCGGGACGAGCAGTACTTC	CASSESSRDEQYF
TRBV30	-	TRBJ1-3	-	TGTGCCTGGAGTCGGACAGCAAACACCATATATTTT	CAWSRTANTIYF